This is a list of T cell receptor beta chains from one sample in a study of T cell repertoires in cytomegalovirus infection. MiXCR, applied by TCRdb to the reads, yields one record per CDR3 protein. The data contain 65,000 to 95,000 distinct CDR3 sequences, 3.7% of them singletons. Source material: PBMCs. The receptors were sampled from a human donor in good health (CMV status not recorded). Some clones in this sample may be carry-over from other donors' samples. The CDR3 runs from the conserved cysteine through the conserved F or W. D genes are given only for firm matches. Clone size is given as how often the clone was seen (once, few, many) or a class if it is expanded.

CDR3 protein: CASRQGSSGANVLTF; CDR3 DNA: TGTGCCAGCAGGCAGGGAAGCTCTGGGGCCAACGTCCTGACTTTC; D gene: NA; V gene: TRBV12-3/TRBV12-4; J gene: TRBJ2-6; clone size: many
CDR3 protein: CASSQGRGEANYGYTF; CDR3 DNA: TGTGCCAGCAGCCAAGGCCGCGGGGAAGCTAACTATGGCTACACCTTC; D gene: NA; V gene: TRBV14; J gene: TRBJ1-2; clone size: many
CDR3 protein: CASSWGGTSGGYTDTQYF; CDR3 DNA: TGTGCCAGCAGCTGGGGGGGGACTAGCGGGGGATACACAGATACGCAGTATTTT; D gene: TRBD2; V gene: TRBV5-4; J gene: TRBJ2-3; clone size: many
CDR3 protein: CASVSGTGLDEQFF; CDR3 DNA: TGTGCCAGTGTTTCCGGGACAGGGCTCGATGAGCAGTTCTTC; D gene: TRBD1; V gene: TRBV19; J gene: TRBJ2-1; clone size: many
CDR3 protein: CASSQDIPRTGVKSPLHF; CDR3 DNA: TGCGCCAGCAGCCAGGACATCCCCCGGACAGGGGTTAAATCACCCCTCCACTTT; D gene: TRBD1; V gene: TRBV4-3; J gene: TRBJ1-6; clone size: many
CDR3 protein: CASSEWAWPSGVDEQYF; CDR3 DNA: TGTGCCAGCAGTGAGTGGGCCTGGCCTAGCGGGGTCGACGAGCAGTACTTC; D gene: TRBD2; V gene: TRBV6-1; J gene: TRBJ2-7; clone size: many
CDR3 protein: CASSFTTVSNYGYTF; CDR3 DNA: TGTGCCAGCAGCTTCACAACAGTCTCGAACTATGGCTACACCTTC; D gene: NA; V gene: TRBV7-2; J gene: TRBJ1-2; clone size: many
CDR3 protein: CASRQNRWPQHF; CDR3 DNA: TGTGCCAGCAGGCAGAACAGGTGGCCCCAGCATTTT; D gene: NA; V gene: TRBV6-2/TRBV6-3; J gene: TRBJ1-5; clone size: many
CDR3 protein: CASSLGPDGYNEQFF; CDR3 DNA: TGTGCCAGCAGCTTAGGCCCGGACGGCTACAATGAGCAGTTCTTC; D gene: NA; V gene: TRBV11-3; J gene: TRBJ2-1; clone size: many
CDR3 protein: CASSLGHRYNEQFF; CDR3 DNA: TGTGCCAGCAGTTTAGGGCATCGCTACAATGAGCAGTTCTTC; D gene: NA; V gene: TRBV27; J gene: TRBJ2-1; clone size: many